A selection of T cell receptor beta chains follows, all from one sample in a study of T-cell reconstitution after alpha-beta-depleted transplantation in children. MiXCR, run by TCRdb on the PCR reads, gives a single entry per CDR3 protein. The sample lists fewer than 700,000 distinct CDR3 sequences, 10% to 15% occurring once. Sequenced here: PBMCs, mostly from graft donor cells, sampled 360 days after TCRalphabeta/CD19-depleted stem cell transplant. The receptors stem from a male patient aged 10 to 17 who had a stem cell transplant for acute myeloid leukemia, so the T cells may come from the graft donor. CDR3s include the opening cysteine and the closing phenylalanine or tryptophan. D genes are given only for firm matches. Size is omitted from some rows. Given values are once, few, many or a class for expanded clones.

CDR3 DNA: TGCAGCCTTTCGACAGTTTCCCAGGAGACCCAGTACTTC
CDR3 protein: CSLSTVSQETQYF
V gene: TRBV29-1
J gene: TRBJ2-5
D gene: -
clone size: -

CDR3 DNA: TGTGCCAGCAGTTACACGGGACTAGCGCTCCCTGAAGTTCAAGAGACCCAGTACTTC
CDR3 protein: CASSYTGLALPEVQETQYF
V gene: TRBV6-2/TRBV6-3
J gene: TRBJ2-5
D gene: TRBD2
clone size: -

CDR3 DNA: TGCGCCAGCAGCCTTGGGCGCCAAGGAAGCAATGAGCAGTTCTTC
CDR3 protein: CASSLGRQGSNEQFF
V gene: TRBV4-3
J gene: TRBJ2-1
D gene: -
clone size: few

CDR3 DNA: TGCGCCAGCAGCTTGGCCAGGGGAGACTTTAGATACAATGAGCAGTTCTTC
CDR3 protein: CASSLARGDFRYNEQFF
V gene: TRBV5-1
J gene: TRBJ2-1
D gene: -
clone size: -

CDR3 DNA: TGTGCCAGTAGAACGACAGCGAGCTCCTACAATGAGCAGTTCTTC
CDR3 protein: CASRTTASSYNEQFF
V gene: TRBV19
J gene: TRBJ2-1
D gene: -
clone size: -

CDR3 DNA: TGTGCCAGCAGCCGAGTGGTGAGCGAGCAGTACTTC
CDR3 protein: CASSRVVSEQYF
V gene: TRBV11-2
J gene: TRBJ2-7
D gene: -
clone size: few

CDR3 DNA: TGCAGTGCTCCCACAGGGGGCGAGACTTCACCCCTCCACTTT
CDR3 protein: CSAPTGGETSPLHF
V gene: TRBV20-1
J gene: TRBJ1-6
D gene: TRBD1
clone size: -

CDR3 DNA: TGCAGCGTTGAAGAAGTCGGGACAGGGAACACTGAAGCTTTCTTT
CDR3 protein: CSVEEVGTGNTEAFF
V gene: TRBV29-1
J gene: TRBJ1-1
D gene: TRBD1
clone size: many

CDR3 DNA: TGTGCCAGCAGTTTAGGACCAATCGGAGATGGCTACACCTTC
CDR3 protein: CASSLGPIGDGYTF
V gene: TRBV12-3/TRBV12-4
J gene: TRBJ1-2
D gene: -
clone size: -

CDR3 DNA: TGTGCCATCAGTGGTAGGGGTCACAGCTCCTACAATGAGCAGTTCTTC
CDR3 protein: CAISGRGHSSYNEQFF
V gene: TRBV10-3
J gene: TRBJ2-1
D gene: -
clone size: -

CDR3 DNA: TGTGCCAGCAGCGATGTACAGGAGCCGTTTTACGAGCAGTACTTC
CDR3 protein: CASSDVQEPFYEQYF
V gene: TRBV11-2
J gene: TRBJ2-7
D gene: -
clone size: many

CDR3 DNA: TGTGCCAGTAGTATGGCTGGGGGCACTGAAGCTTTCTTT
CDR3 protein: CASSMAGGTEAFF
V gene: TRBV19
J gene: TRBJ1-1
D gene: -
clone size: -

CDR3 DNA: TGTGCCAGCAGCTCCCTAAGCATCCCCTACGAGCAGTACTTC
CDR3 protein: CASSSLSIPYEQYF
V gene: TRBV7-9
J gene: TRBJ2-7
D gene: -
clone size: -

CDR3 DNA: TGCGCCAGCAGCTTGGTTTTCAGCGGTTCGGCTGGCTACACCTTC
CDR3 protein: CASSLVFSGSAGYTF
V gene: TRBV5-1
J gene: TRBJ1-2
D gene: -
clone size: few

CDR3 DNA: TGCGCCAGCAGCTACGAAGGGGTTAGCACAGATACGCAGTATTTT
CDR3 protein: CASSYEGVSTDTQYF
V gene: TRBV5-1
J gene: TRBJ2-3
D gene: -
clone size: -

CDR3 DNA: TGTGCCAGCAGTGAATGGGACAGGGGCGAGCAGTACTTC
CDR3 protein: CASSEWDRGEQYF
V gene: TRBV25-1
J gene: TRBJ2-7
D gene: TRBD1
clone size: few

CDR3 DNA: TGTGCCAGCAGGAGAATACAGGGATCTCAAAGCACTGAAGCTTTCTTT
CDR3 protein: CASRRIQGSQSTEAFF
V gene: TRBV21-1
J gene: TRBJ1-1
D gene: -
clone size: many

CDR3 DNA: TGTGCCAGCAGGCCCGGGACTCTATCCTACGAGCAGTACTTC
CDR3 protein: CASRPGTLSYEQYF
V gene: TRBV28
J gene: TRBJ2-7
D gene: -
clone size: few

CDR3 DNA: TGTGCCAGCAGCTTAGATAGCGGGATCTCCTACGAGCAGTACTTC
CDR3 protein: CASSLDSGISYEQYF
V gene: TRBV7-6
J gene: TRBJ2-7
D gene: TRBD2
clone size: -

CDR3 DNA: TGTGCCAGTGGAACAGTGAACACCGGGGAGCTGTTTTTT
CDR3 protein: CASGTVNTGELFF
V gene: TRBV19
J gene: TRBJ2-2
D gene: -
clone size: few

CDR3 DNA: TGTGCCAGCAGTACAGGGAGCCCCGTCTATGGCTACACCTTC
CDR3 protein: CASSTGSPVYGYTF
V gene: TRBV7-9
J gene: TRBJ1-2
D gene: -
clone size: few

CDR3 DNA: TGTGCCAGCAGCCGTACACTAGCGGAAAACTACGAGCAGTACTTC
CDR3 protein: CASSRTLAENYEQYF
V gene: TRBV3-1
J gene: TRBJ2-7
D gene: TRBD2
clone size: -

CDR3 DNA: TGTGCCAGCAGTTCCCCCGGGGGCCTGAACACTGAAGCTTTCTTT
CDR3 protein: CASSSPGGLNTEAFF
V gene: TRBV28
J gene: TRBJ1-1
D gene: -
clone size: few

CDR3 DNA: TGCAGTGCTAGAGATCGAGGAACGGGAGTCAATCAGCCCCAGCATTTT
CDR3 protein: CSARDRGTGVNQPQHF
V gene: TRBV20-1
J gene: TRBJ1-5
D gene: -
clone size: -